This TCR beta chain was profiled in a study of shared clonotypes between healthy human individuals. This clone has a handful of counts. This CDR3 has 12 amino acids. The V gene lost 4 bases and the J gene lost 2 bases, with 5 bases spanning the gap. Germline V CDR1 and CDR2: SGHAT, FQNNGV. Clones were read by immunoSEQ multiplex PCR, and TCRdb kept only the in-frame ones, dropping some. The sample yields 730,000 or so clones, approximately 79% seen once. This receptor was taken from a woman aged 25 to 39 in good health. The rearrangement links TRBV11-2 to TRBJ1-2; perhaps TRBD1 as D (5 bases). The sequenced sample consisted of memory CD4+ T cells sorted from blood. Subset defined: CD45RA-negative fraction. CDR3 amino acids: CASSYRNYGYTF. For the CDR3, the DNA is TGTGCCAGCAGCTACAGGAACTATGGCTACACCTTC.